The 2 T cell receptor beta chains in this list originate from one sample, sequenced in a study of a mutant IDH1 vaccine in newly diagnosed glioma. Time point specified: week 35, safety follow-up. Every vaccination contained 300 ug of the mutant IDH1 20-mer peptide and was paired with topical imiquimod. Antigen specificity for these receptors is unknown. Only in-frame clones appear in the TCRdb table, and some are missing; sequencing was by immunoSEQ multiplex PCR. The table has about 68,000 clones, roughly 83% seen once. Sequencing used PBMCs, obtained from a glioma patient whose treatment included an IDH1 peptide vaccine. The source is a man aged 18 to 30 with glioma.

DNA of the CDR3: TGTGCCAGCAGTCCAGGGGGCGCTCAGCCCCAGCATTTT. Protein product: CASSPGGAQPQHF. The chain recombines TRBV9 with TRBJ1-5; TRBD1 matches at 8 bases. The CDR3 consists of 13 residues. Germline V lookup: CDR1 SGDLS, CDR2 YYNGEE. Trimming at V came to 5 bases and at J to 6 bases, leaving 4 bases not matched to a gene.

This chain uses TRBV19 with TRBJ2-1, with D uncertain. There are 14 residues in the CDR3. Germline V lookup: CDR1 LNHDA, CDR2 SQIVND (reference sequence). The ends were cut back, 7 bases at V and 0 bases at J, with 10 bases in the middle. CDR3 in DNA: TGTGCCAGTAACCTCCGGGCCTCCTACAATGAGCAGTTCTTC. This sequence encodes CASNLRASYNEQFF. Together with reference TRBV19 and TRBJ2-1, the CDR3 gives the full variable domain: DGGITQSPKYLFRKEGQNVTLSCEQNLNHDAMYWYRQDPGQGLRLIYYSQIVNDFQKGDIAEGYSVSREKKESFPLTVTSAQKNPTAFYLCASNLRASYNEQFFGPGTRLTVL.